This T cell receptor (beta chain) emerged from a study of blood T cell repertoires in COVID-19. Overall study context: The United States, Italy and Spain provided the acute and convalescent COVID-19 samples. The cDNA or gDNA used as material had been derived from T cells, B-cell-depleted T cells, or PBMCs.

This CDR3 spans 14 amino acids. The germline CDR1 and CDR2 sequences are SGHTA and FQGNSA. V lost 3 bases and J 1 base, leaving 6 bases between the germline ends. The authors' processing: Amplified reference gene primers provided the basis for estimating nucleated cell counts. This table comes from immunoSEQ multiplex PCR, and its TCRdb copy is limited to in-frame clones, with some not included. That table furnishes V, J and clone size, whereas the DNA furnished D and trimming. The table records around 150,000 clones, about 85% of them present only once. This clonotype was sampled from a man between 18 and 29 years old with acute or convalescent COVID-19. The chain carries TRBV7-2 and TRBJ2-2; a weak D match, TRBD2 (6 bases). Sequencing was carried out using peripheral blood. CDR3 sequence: CASSLGGNTGELFF. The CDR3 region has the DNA TGTGCCAGCAGCTTGGGAGGGAACACCGGGGAGCTGTTTTTT. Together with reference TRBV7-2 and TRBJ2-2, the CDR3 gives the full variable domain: GAGVSQSPSNKVTEKGKDVELRCDPISGHTALYWYRQSLGQGLEFLIYFQGNSAPDKSGLPSDRFSAERTGGSVSTLTIQRTQQEDSAVYLCASSLGGNTGELFFGEGSRLTVL.